Listed below are T cell receptor beta chains from one sample, sequenced in a study of shared clonotypes between healthy human individuals. The repertoire was sequenced with immunoSEQ multiplex PCR; TCRdb's copy has only in-frame clones and lacks some. Here the sample spans 2 million to 2.5 million clones, roughly 93% being singletons. The material sequenced was naive CD4+ T cells from PBMCs. These receptors were taken from a man in his late teens or twenties in good health. Some clones in this sample may be carry-over from other donors' samples. Each CDR3 is given with its conserved first and last residue. Each record gives: CDR3 length, J gene, D gene, V gene, clone size, CDR3 protein, CDR3 DNA. A D gene is named only where the DNA matches it firmly. The size field is filled for only some rows; it gives once, few, many or a size class.

15 TRBJ2-1 . TRBV6-5 . CASSPPGLPPNEQFF TGTGCCAGCAGCCCGCCGGGACTCCCCCCCAATGAGCAGTTCTTC
15 TRBJ1-1 . TRBV7-6 . CASSLGFGGYTEAFF TGTGCCAGCAGCTTAGGATTCGGGGGGTACACTGAAGCTTTCTTT
18 TRBJ2-1 . TRBV4-3 . CASSQEPVPGSSYNEQFF TGCGCCAGCAGCCAAGAACCCGTCCCCGGTAGCTCCTACAATGAGCAGTTCTTC
16 TRBJ2-7 TRBD1 TRBV19 . CASSTHRDRGAGEQYF TGTGCCAGTAGTACCCACCGGGACAGGGGTGCGGGCGAGCAGTACTTC
14 TRBJ2-5 TRBD1 TRBV5-1 . CASSFRTGEETQYF TGCGCCAGCAGCTTTAGGACAGGGGAAGAGACCCAGTACTTC
15 TRBJ1-1 . TRBV5-1 . CASSLGTGTRTEAFF TGCGCCAGCAGCTTGGGAACAGGGACGCGCACTGAAGCTTTCTTT
16 TRBJ2-3 TRBD2 TRBV18 . CASSPVSGSNTDTQYF TGTGCCAGCTCACCAGTTAGCGGGAGTAATACAGATACGCAGTATTTT
16 TRBJ2-7 TRBD2 TRBV7-6 . CASSLNPGTRIAEQYF TGTGCCAGCAGCTTAAATCCCGGGACTAGAATTGCCGAGCAGTACTTC
14 TRBJ1-4 . TRBV6-1 . CASSDRVSNEKLFF TGTGCCAGCAGTGACAGGGTATCTAATGAAAAACTGTTTTTT
18 TRBJ2-2 . TRBV4-1 . CASSQEGGNRAGAGELFF TGCGCCAGCAGCCAAGAGGGTGGAAACAGGGCTGGCGCCGGGGAGCTGTTTTTT
15 TRBJ2-1 . TRBV7-9 . CASGRTENPYNEQFF TGTGCCAGCGGCCGAACAGAGAATCCCTACAATGAGCAGTTCTTC
16 TRBJ1-1 . TRBV7-8 once CASSLGARGVNTEAFF TGTGCCAGCAGCTTAGGGGCGAGGGGCGTGAACACTGAAGCTTTCTTT
13 TRBJ2-7 . TRBV18 . CASSPQGGYEQYF TGTGCCAGCTCACCACAGGGAGGCTACGAGCAGTACTTC
13 TRBJ1-4 . TRBV18 once CASSPQGREKLFF TGTGCCAGCTCACCACAGGGAAGGGAAAAACTGTTTTTT
10 TRBJ2-7 . TRBV27 . CASSKREQYF TGTGCCAGCAGCAAACGAGAGCAGTACTTC
16 TRBJ2-1 . TRBV27 . CASSLLGEVSYNEQFF TGTGCCAGCAGTTTATTGGGGGAAGTGTCCTACAATGAGCAGTTCTTC
12 TRBJ1-5 . TRBV2 . CASKADKAPQHF TGTGCCAGCAAGGCGGATAAGGCGCCCCAGCATTTT
14 TRBJ2-5 . TRBV19 . CASSIIGGSETQYF TGTGCCAGTAGTATAATTGGGGGCTCGGAGACCCAGTACTTC
15 TRBJ2-2 . TRBV6-6 . CASSYSREYGGELFF TGTGCCAGCAGTTACTCTAGGGAGTACGGCGGGGAGCTGTTTTTT
16 TRBJ2-2 TRBD2 TRBV7-9 . CASSLGLAGNTGELFF TGTGCCAGCAGCTTGGGACTAGCGGGTAACACCGGGGAGCTGTTTTTT
15 TRBJ2-1 . TRBV29-1 . CSVDSRVDYYNEQFF TGCAGCGTGGACAGTCGGGTCGATTACTACAATGAGCAGTTCTTC
14 TRBJ1-1 TRBD1 TRBV2 . CAHGRGTGVTEAFF TGTGCCCACGGGCGGGGGACAGGGGTAACTGAAGCTTTCTTT
13 TRBJ1-5 . TRBV29-1 . CSVAGQPNQPQHF TGCAGCGTTGCCGGACAGCCCAATCAGCCCCAGCATTTT
14 TRBJ1-5 . TRBV10-3 few CAISPGLNNQPQHF TGTGCCATCAGTCCGGGACTGAACAATCAGCCCCAGCATTTT
12 TRBJ2-5 . TRBV6-5 . CASSYSRETQYF TGTGCCAGCAGTTACTCGAGGGAGACCCAGTACTTC
16 TRBJ2-1 TRBD2 TRBV28 . CASSSRLAVSYNEQFF TGTGCCAGCAGCTCAAGACTAGCGGTGTCCTACAATGAGCAGTTCTTC
16 TRBJ1-5 . TRBV28 . CASLIGRAGGNQPQHF TGTGCCAGCCTGATAGGACGTGCGGGGGGCAATCAGCCCCAGCATTTT
16 TRBJ2-7 TRBD2 TRBV5-1 . CASSLALSGGGYEQYF TGCGCCAGCAGCTTGGCTCTTTCGGGAGGAGGATACGAGCAGTACTTC
13 TRBJ1-4 . TRBV2 . CASTRGTNEKLFF TGTGCCAGCACCCGGGGGACTAATGAAAAACTGTTTTTT
15 TRBJ2-6 . TRBV5-1 . CASSLAVSGANVLTF TGCGCCAGCAGCTTAGCAGTCTCTGGGGCCAACGTCCTGACTTTC
15 TRBJ2-7 TRBD1 TRBV5-6 . CASSGVGQGPYEQYF TGTGCCAGCAGCGGGGTCGGACAGGGTCCCTACGAGCAGTACTTC
14 TRBJ2-1 . TRBV6-5 . CASSYGSSYNEQFF TGTGCCAGCAGTTACGGCAGCTCCTACAATGAGCAGTTCTTC
16 TRBJ1-5 . TRBV6-6 . CASSPGDTTLNQPQHF TGTGCCAGCAGTCCTGGAGACACAACCCTCAATCAGCCCCAGCATTTT
16 TRBJ1-1 . TRBV18 . CASSTDELTMNTEAFF TGTGCCAGCTCAACAGACGAATTGACTATGAACACTGAAGCTTTCTTT
14 TRBJ1-2 . TRBV5-1 . CASSLTNSNYGYTF TGCGCCAGCAGCTTGACAAACTCTAACTATGGCTACACCTTC
14 TRBJ2-1 . TRBV19 . CASSSGTAFNEQFF TGTGCCAGTAGTTCCGGGACGGCCTTCAATGAGCAGTTCTTC
12 TRBJ1-4 TRBD1 TRBV28 . CASFPGQGQLFF TGTGCCAGTTTCCCGGGACAGGGACAACTGTTTTTT
11 TRBJ2-7 . TRBV5-6 . CASSSGYEQYF TGTGCCAGCAGCTCGGGCTACGAGCAGTACTTC
14 TRBJ1-1 . TRBV7-9 . CASSLGSGPTEAFF TGTGCCAGCAGCTTAGGGTCAGGGCCAACTGAAGCTTTCTTT
14 TRBJ1-1 . TRBV5-1 . CASSLSGGSTEAFF TGCGCCAGCAGCTTGTCTGGGGGCAGCACTGAAGCTTTCTTT
16 TRBJ2-1 . TRBV7-9 . CASNLWGSPRGDEQFF TGTGCCAGCAACCTATGGGGATCTCCCCGAGGGGATGAGCAGTTCTTC
15 TRBJ2-7 TRBD2 TRBV5-4 . CASSFGTSGPYEQYF TGTGCCAGCAGCTTCGGGACTAGCGGACCCTACGAGCAGTACTTC
15 TRBJ1-1 . TRBV18 . CASSRTWGLNTEAFF TGTGCCAGCTCCCGGACGTGGGGGCTGAACACTGAAGCTTTCTTT
12 TRBJ1-1 . TRBV30 few CAWKGENTEAFF TGTGCCTGGAAGGGGGAAAACACTGAAGCTTTCTTT
15 TRBJ1-5 . TRBV28 . CASSLDRRINQPQHF TGTGCCAGCAGTTTAGACAGGAGAATCAATCAGCCCCAGCATTTT
13 TRBJ1-2 . TRBV5-8 . CASSLGQFGGYTF TGTGCCAGCAGCTTAGGACAGTTCGGTGGCTACACCTTC
16 TRBJ2-3 . TRBV15 . CATGLTSGLGGDTQYF TGTGCCACCGGCCTTACGAGCGGCCTAGGTGGAGATACGCAGTATTTT
15 TRBJ1-2 . TRBV28 . CASSLDSPANYGYTF TGTGCCAGCAGTTTAGATTCACCCGCTAACTATGGCTACACCTTC
16 TRBJ2-5 . TRBV5-6 . CASSLGKGKIRETQYF TGTGCCAGCAGCTTGGGGAAAGGGAAAATAAGAGAGACCCAGTACTTC
14 TRBJ2-7 TRBD1 TRBV28 . CASTLDRGPYEQYF TGTGCCAGCACCCTGGACAGGGGACCCTACGAGCAGTACTTC
16 TRBJ2-7 TRBD2 TRBV27 once CASRRLLAEDFYEQYF TGTGCCAGCAGACGACTACTAGCGGAGGACTTCTACGAGCAGTACTTC